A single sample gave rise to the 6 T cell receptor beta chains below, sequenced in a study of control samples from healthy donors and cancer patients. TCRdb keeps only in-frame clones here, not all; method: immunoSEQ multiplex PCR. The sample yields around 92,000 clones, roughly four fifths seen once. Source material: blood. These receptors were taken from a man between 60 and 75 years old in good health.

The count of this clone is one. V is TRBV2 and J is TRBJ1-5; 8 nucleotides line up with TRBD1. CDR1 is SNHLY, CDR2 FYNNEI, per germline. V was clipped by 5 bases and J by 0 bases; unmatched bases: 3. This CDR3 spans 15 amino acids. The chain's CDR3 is CASSTGQVSNQPQHF. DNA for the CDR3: TGTGCCAGCAGTACGGGACAGGTTAGCAATCAGCCCCAGCATTTT.

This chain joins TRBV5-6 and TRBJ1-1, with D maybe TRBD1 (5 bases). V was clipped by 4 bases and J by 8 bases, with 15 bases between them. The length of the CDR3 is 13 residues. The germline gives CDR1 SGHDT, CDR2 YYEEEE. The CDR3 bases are TGTGCCAGCAGCGGGGGGGTGCAGGGCGAAGCTTTCTTT. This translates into CASSGGVQGEAFF. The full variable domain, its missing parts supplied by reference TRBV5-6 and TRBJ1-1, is DAGVTQSPTHLIKTRGQQVTLRCSPKSGHDTVSWYQQALGQGPQFIFQYYEEEERQRGNFPDRFSGHQFPNYSSELNVNALLLGDSALYLCASSGGVQGEAFFGQGTRLTVV.

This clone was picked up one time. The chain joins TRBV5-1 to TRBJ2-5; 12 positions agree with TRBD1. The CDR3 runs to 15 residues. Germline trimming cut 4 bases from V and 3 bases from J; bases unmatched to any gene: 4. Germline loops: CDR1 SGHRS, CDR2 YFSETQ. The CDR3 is CASSHGTGGEETQYF. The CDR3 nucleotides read TGCGCCAGCAGCCACGGGACAGGGGGCGAAGAGACCCAGTACTTC.

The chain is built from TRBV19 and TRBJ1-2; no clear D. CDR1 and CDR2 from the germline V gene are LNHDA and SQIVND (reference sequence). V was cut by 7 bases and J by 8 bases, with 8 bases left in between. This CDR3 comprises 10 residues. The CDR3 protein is CASTRYGYTF. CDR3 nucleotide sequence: TGTGCCAGTACCAGGTACGGCTACACCTTC. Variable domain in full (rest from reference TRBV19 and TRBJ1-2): DGGITQSPKYLFRKEGQNVTLSCEQNLNHDAMYWYRQDPGQGLRLIYYSQIVNDFQKGDIAEGYSVSREKKESFPLTVTSAQKNPTAFYLCASTRYGYTFGSGTRLTVV.

CDR3 bases: TGTGCCAGCAGCTTGACAGGGGACGACGGCTACACCTTC. The encoded protein is CASSLTGDDGYTF. This rearrangement joins TRBV7-6 to TRBJ1-2; 8 bases align to TRBD1. V gave up 3 bases and J gave up 8 bases; unmatched junction bases: 5. This CDR3 region has 13 residues. Per germline, CDR1 SGHVS and CDR2 FNYEAQ.

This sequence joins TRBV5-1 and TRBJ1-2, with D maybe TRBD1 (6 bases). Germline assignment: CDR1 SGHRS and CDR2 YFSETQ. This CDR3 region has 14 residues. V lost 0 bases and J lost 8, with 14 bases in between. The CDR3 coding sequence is TGCGCCAGCAGCTTGGAAATGGGGGCGAAGGGCTACACCTTC. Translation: CASSLEMGAKGYTF.